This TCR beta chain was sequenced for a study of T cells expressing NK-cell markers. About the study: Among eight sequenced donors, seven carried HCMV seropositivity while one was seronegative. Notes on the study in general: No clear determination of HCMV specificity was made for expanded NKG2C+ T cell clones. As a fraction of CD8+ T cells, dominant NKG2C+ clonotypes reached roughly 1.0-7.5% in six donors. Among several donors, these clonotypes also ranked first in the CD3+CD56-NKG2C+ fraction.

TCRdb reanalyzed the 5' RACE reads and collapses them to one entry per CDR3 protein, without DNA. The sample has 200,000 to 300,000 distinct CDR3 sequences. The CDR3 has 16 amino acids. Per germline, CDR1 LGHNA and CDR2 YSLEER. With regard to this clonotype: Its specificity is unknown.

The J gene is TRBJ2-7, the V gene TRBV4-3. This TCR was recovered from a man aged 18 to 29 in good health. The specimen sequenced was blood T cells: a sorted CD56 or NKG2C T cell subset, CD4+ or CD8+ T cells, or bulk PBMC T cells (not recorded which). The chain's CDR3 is CASSRGIGQGPYEQYF.